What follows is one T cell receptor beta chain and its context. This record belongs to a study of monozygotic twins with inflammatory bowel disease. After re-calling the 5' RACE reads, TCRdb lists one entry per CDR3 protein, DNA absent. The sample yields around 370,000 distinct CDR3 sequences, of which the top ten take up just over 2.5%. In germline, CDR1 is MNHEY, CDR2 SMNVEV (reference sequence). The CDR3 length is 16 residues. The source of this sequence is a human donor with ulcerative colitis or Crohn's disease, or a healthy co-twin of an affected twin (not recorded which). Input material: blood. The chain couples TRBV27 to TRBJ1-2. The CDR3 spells CASSLLFGSTYYGYTF.